These T cell receptor beta chains were read from a single sample in a study of cytomegalovirus exposure and HLA in healthy donors. TCRdb keeps only in-frame clones here, not all; method: immunoSEQ multiplex PCR. The sample has around 130,000 clones, and its top ten clones hold 2%. The sample comprised PBMCs. These receptors were collected from a woman aged 60 to 75 in good health and CMV-seronegative. Both conserved end residues are part of each CDR3. A D gene is named only where the DNA matches it firmly.

j_call | d_call | v_call | cdr3_nt | cdr3_aa
TRBJ1-3 | . | TRBV9 | TGTGCCAGCAGCGTAGTTGAGGGAGGACCGATCAGCTCTGGAAACACCATATATTTT | CASSVVEGGPISSGNTIYF
TRBJ2-5 | . | TRBV28 | TGTGCCGGTGGGGGGGGAATGGCGGGGGCGGCCCAAGAGACCCAGTACTTC | CAGGGGMAGAAQETQYF
TRBJ1-2 | TRBD1 | TRBV29-1 | TGCAGCGTCGGTGGACAGGGATGGTATGGCTACACCTTC | CSVGGQGWYGYTF
TRBJ2-3 | TRBD1 | TRBV5-1 | TGCGCCAGCAGCTGGACAGGGACGACAGATACGCAGTATTTT | CASSWTGTTDTQYF
TRBJ1-1 | . | TRBV19 | TGTGCCAGTACCCCAGGGTTAGGGGCTGAAGCTTTCTTT | CASTPGLGAEAFF
TRBJ2-7 | TRBD1 | TRBV7-8 | TGTGCCAGCAGCTTACGGGACAGGACCTACGAGCAGTACTTC | CASSLRDRTYEQYF
TRBJ1-3 | . | TRBV7-3 | TGTGCCAGCAGCCTTGGACAGGGAAACACCATATATTTT | CASSLGQGNTIYF
TRBJ1-6 | . | TRBV9 | TGTGCCAGCAGCCCGGGCTGGTCCGGGGTTGGTTCACCCCTCCACTTT | CASSPGWSGVGSPLHF
TRBJ2-1 | TRBD2 | TRBV5-1 | TGCGCCAGCAACGCGGGGGGGGCTGATGAGCAGTTCTTC | CASNAGGADEQFF
TRBJ2-1 | TRBD1 | TRBV5-4 | TGTGCCAGCAGCTTGGTGGCAGGGGGTCACAATGAGCAGTTCTTC | CASSLVAGGHNEQFF
TRBJ2-7 | TRBD2 | TRBV28 | TGTGCCAGCAGAACCACCGGGACTAGCGGTTCCTACGAGCAGTACTTC | CASRTTGTSGSYEQYF
TRBJ1-2 | TRBD1 | TRBV5-6 | TGTGCCAGCAGCTTGAAGGACAGGAACTATGGCTACACCTTC | CASSLKDRNYGYTF
TRBJ2-1 | . | TRBV6-5 | TGTGCCAGCAGCTACCGGGGAGGTGAGCAGTTCTTC | CASSYRGGEQFF
TRBJ1-2 | . | TRBV29-1 | TGCAGCGCCTCGGCGGAGGGGACTAACTATGGCTACACCTTC | CSASAEGTNYGYTF
TRBJ2-5 | . | TRBV6-5 | TGTGCCAGCAGTTACTCCACGGCCCAGGTAGAGACCCAGTACTTC | CASSYSTAQVETQYF